This T cell receptor beta chain came from a study of blood T cell repertoires in COVID-19. In the original workflow: The authors estimated nucleated cell counts from reference gene primer amplification. TCRdb's copy holds only in-frame clones and misses some; the assay was immunoSEQ multiplex PCR. V, J and clone size are taken as reported in that table, and D and trimming were inferred from the DNA itself. The profile shows some 180,000 clones, approximately 88% of them singletons. The CDR3 runs 16 residues. The V and J ends lost 4 bases and 5 bases, in that order; junction bases with no gene match: 13. In germline, CDR1 is SNHLY, CDR2 FYNNEI. This clone was seen only a few times.

The chain has TRBV2 and TRBJ1-1, with 7 bases identical to TRBD1. The TCR originated in a man aged 35 to 55 with acute or convalescent COVID-19. The sequenced material came from peripheral blood. The CDR3 loop reads CASSGGGVSLSTEAFF. CDR3 coding DNA: TGTGCCAGCAGTGGAGGGGGCGTTAGTTTGTCGACTGAAGCTTTCTTT.